Described below is a single T cell receptor beta chain sequence and its context. Antigen unknown. Sorted-subset replicate PCRs used 150 to 200 ng of genomic DNA. This amount corresponded to 33,000 or so T cell genomes. In the original analysis: From ImmunoSEQ came sequences covering only the junction and carrying no quality scores, so filtering differed. Sequencing used immunoSEQ multiplex PCR; TCRdb keeps in-frame clones, though not all of them. V and J calls and clone size are as listed in that table; D and trimming were resolved from the DNA. The sample yields roughly 2,300,000 clones, 80% to 95% seen once. This entry is derived from a study of shared clonotypes between healthy human individuals. The V gene lost 4 bases and the J gene lost 1 base, with 12 bases spanning the gap. The CDR3 totals 14 residues. Germline V gives CDR1 SQVTM, CDR2 ANQGSEA. Findings and caveats of the study: Among four donors, 4.5% to 5.5% of naive CD4 clonotypes were found in common.

The sequencing sample was made of naive CD4+ T cells from PBMCs. Stated subset: CD45RA+ positively selected. This chain uses TRBV29-1 with TRBJ2-3; D not certain. This sequence originates from a man aged 18 to 29 in good health. Some clones in this sample may be carry-over from other donors' samples. CDR3 DNA sequence: TGCAGCGTTGTGTCTGGGCAGGGCACAGATACGCAGTATTTT. It encodes CSVVSGQGTDTQYF.